This section outlines one TCR beta chain sequence together with its context. Its target is not known. Vbeta (60) and Jbeta (13) primers were used in the PCR. Some clones are missing from TCRdb's copy, which holds only in-frame ones; the method was immunoSEQ multiplex PCR. This sample has about 100,000 clones; around 80% occur once, and the top ten carry roughly 1.8%. The CDR3 is 14 amino acids. V gave up 5 bases and J gave up 2 bases, with 12 bases separating them. Germline lookup yields CDR1 SGHTA and CDR2 FQGNSA. The data were taken from a study of cytomegalovirus exposure and HLA in healthy donors. Study overall: There were over 350 genotyped donors. Of these, about 81% fell in the genetic ancestry cluster associated with self-reported Caucasian donors. General study findings and limits: When a later analysis compared HLA-associated TCR beta chains with equally common others, the HLA-associated chains turned out to be more clonally expanded and to have lower generation probabilities. Sequencing likely caused a cluster of highly shared sequence variants.

Sequencing was carried out using PBMCs. This chain links TRBV7-2 with TRBJ1-2, with D unresolved. This TCR derives from a woman aged 40 to 50 in good health and CMV-seronegative. The CDR3 region has the DNA TGTGCCAGCAGCGCATATCCGGTAAACTATGGCTACACCTTC. It is translated as CASSAYPVNYGYTF. The whole variable domain, filled in from reference TRBV7-2 and TRBJ1-2, reads GAGVSQSPSNKVTEKGKDVELRCDPISGHTALYWYRQSLGQGLEFLIYFQGNSAPDKSGLPSDRFSAERTGGSVSTLTIQRTQQEDSAVYLCASSAYPVNYGYTFGSGTRLTVV.